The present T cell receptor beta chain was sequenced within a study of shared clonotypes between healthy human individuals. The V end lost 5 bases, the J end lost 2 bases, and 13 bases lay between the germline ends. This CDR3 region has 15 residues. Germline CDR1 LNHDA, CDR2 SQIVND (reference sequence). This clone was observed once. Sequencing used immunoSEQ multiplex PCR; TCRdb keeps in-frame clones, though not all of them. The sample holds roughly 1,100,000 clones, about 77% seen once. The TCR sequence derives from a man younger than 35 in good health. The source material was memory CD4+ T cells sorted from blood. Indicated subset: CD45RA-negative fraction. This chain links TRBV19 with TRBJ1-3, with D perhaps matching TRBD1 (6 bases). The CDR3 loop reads CASSAGQSPGNTIYF. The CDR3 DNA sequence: TGTGCCAGTAGTGCCGGACAGTCCCCTGGAAACACCATATATTTT.